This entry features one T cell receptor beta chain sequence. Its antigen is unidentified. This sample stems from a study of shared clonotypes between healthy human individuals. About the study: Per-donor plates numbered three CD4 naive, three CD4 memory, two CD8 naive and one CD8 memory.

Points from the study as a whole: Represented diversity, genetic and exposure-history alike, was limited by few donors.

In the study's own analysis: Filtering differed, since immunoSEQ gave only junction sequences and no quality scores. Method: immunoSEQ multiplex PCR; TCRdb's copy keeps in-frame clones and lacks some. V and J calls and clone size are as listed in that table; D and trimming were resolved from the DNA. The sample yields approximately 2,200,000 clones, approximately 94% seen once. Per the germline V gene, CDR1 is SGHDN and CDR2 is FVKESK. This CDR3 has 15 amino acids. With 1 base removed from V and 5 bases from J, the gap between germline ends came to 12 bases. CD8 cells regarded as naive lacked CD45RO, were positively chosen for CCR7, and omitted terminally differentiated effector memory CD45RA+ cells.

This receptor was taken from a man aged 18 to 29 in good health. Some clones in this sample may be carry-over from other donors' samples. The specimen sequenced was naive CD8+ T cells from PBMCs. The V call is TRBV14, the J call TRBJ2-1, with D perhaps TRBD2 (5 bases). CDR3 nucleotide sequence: TGTGCCAGCAGCCAAGTGGGTACCGGGGACAATGAGCAGTTCTTC. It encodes CASSQVGTGDNEQFF.